A selection of T cell receptor beta chains follows, all from one sample in a study of CD8+CD57+ T cells in acquired aplastic anemia. MiXCR, run by TCRdb on the reads, gives a single entry per CDR3 protein. The table records around 400,000 distinct CDR3 sequences, roughly 64% of them present only once. Sequencing used sorted CD4+, CD8+, or CD8+CD57+ T cells (not recorded which) from PBMCs. All receptors derive from a human donor in good health, serving as a control. The conserved cysteine and the conserved F or W are not part of the CDR3 here.

CDR3 length | J gene | V gene | CDR3 protein
12 | TRBJ2-2 | TRBV5-1 | ASSGRENTGELF
14 | TRBJ2-1 | TRBV7-9 | ASSEVTGTDYKEQF
14 | TRBJ2-3 | TRBV7-2 | ASSLEVGGRGYTQY
11 | TRBJ1-2 | TRBV12-3/TRBV12-4 | ASSLKSNYGYT
13 | TRBJ2-1 | TRBV7-2 | ASSLARHSYNEQF
11 | TRBJ1-2 | TRBV2 | ASSPRQDYGYT
11 | TRBJ2-7 | TRBV5-1 | ASSSKQVVEQY
14 | TRBJ1-2 | TRBV10-3 | AISESRTGLGYGYT
10 | TRBJ1-2 | TRBV29-1 | SVDVQGYGYT
12 | TRBJ2-7 | TRBV11-2 | ASSLGRISYEQY
12 | TRBJ1-6 | TRBV5-1 | ASSPGGANGPLH
12 | TRBJ1-1 | TRBV10-2 | ASIVLAANTEAF
15 | TRBJ1-5 | TRBV7-8 | ASSLSGREPSKQPQH
22 | TRBJ1-1 | TRBV5-1 | ASSFYICSDTPWTPGQGNTEAF
11 | TRBJ1-6 | TRBV3-1 | ASSQFDRSPLH
11 | TRBJ1-5 | TRBV10-3 | AIRDRENQPQH
11 | TRBJ1-4 | TRBV2 | ASSLSSNEKLF
16 | TRBJ2-1 | TRBV19 | ASSISRANTGEVNEQF
14 | TRBJ2-5 | TRBV9 | ASSVGEGGRREPQY
17 | TRBJ2-1 | TRBV15 | ATSRDGLAGETFYNEQF
12 | TRBJ1-5 | TRBV5-1 | ASSSGQGISPQH
12 | TRBJ2-3 | TRBV9 | ASSLLLGKNTQY
17 | TRBJ2-7 | TRBV9 | ASSVEGDYGYTLLYEQY
12 | TRBJ1-2 | TRBV6-1 | ASSGQGAEYGYT
12 | TRBJ1-1 | TRBV7-9 | ASSSGPLNTEAF
15 | TRBJ1-2 | TRBV7-7 | ASSRDRAGVSGGGYT
12 | TRBJ2-7 | TRBV10-3 | ASSGEGRSYEQY
15 | TRBJ2-5 | TRBV7-9 | ASSSSVLAGGQETQY
10 | TRBJ1-3 | TRBV5-1 | ASSIVGSAGY
10 | TRBJ2-4 | TRBV6-6 | ASTPAKNIQY
17 | TRBJ1-3 | TRBV7-2 | ASSYSYRDRPNSGNTIY
13 | TRBJ2-7 | TRBV4-3 | ASSQERPGAYEQY
8 | TRBJ1-1 | TRBV6-5 | ASSYSEAF
14 | TRBJ1-3 | TRBV12-3/TRBV12-4 | ASSLWTGISGNTIY
12 | TRBJ2-3 | TRBV10-3 | AMRLAGGPDTQY
9 | TRBJ2-5 | TRBV29-1 | SVRGGETQY
18 | TRBJ2-3 | TRBV7-2 | ASSFLRGLAGGPITDTQY
10 | TRBJ2-7 | TRBV20-1 | SAEGRGWEQY
14 | TRBJ2-5 | TRBV9 | ASSLQTGGIHETQY
13 | TRBJ1-5 | TRBV5-1 | ASRGTRQSNQPQH
14 | TRBJ2-2 | TRBV7-2 | ASSQARAGWIGELF
13 | TRBJ1-2 | TRBV4-1 | ASSLKGAPGHGCT
14 | TRBJ1-6 | TRBV7-2 | ASSPAGAIDEKYLH
11 | TRBJ2-7 | TRBV24-1 | ATRDRLDYEQY
10 | TRBJ1-1 | TRBV20-1 | SARIPSTEAF
9 | TRBJ2-4 | TRBV29-1 | SGLQGNIQY